The 17 T cell receptor beta chains given below trace back to one sample, sequenced in a study of T cells expressing NK-cell markers. TCRdb re-called the 5' RACE reads; one entry per CDR3 protein, DNA not given. This listing includes 500,000 to 700,000 distinct CDR3 sequences. Source material: blood T cells: a sorted CD56 or NKG2C T cell subset, CD4+ or CD8+ T cells, or bulk PBMC T cells (not recorded which). The source is a man between 18 and 35 years old in good health.

The genes are TRBV7-2 and TRBJ2-5; the TCRdb D gene call, TRBD1, has no DNA to confirm it. Germline V CDR1 and CDR2: SGHTA, FQGNSA. This CDR3 has 15 residues. The CDR3 sequence is CASSPLGHVGETQYF.

The gene calls are TRBV7-2 and TRBJ2-7. The CDR3 length is 13 residues. CDR1 is SGHTA, CDR2 FQGNSA, per germline. CDR3 in amino acids: CASSLNFGYEQYF. The whole variable domain, filled in from reference TRBV7-2 and TRBJ2-7, reads GAGVSQSPSNKVTEKGKDVELRCDPISGHTALYWYRQSLGQGLEFLIYFQGNSAPDKSGLPSDRFSAERTGGSVSTLTIQRTQQEDSAVYLCASSLNFGYEQYFGPGTRLTVT.

The V call is TRBV5-1, the J call TRBJ2-1; absent DNA, TCRdb's TRBD2 call cannot be checked. Germline lookup yields CDR1 SGHRS and CDR2 YFSETQ. The CDR3 is 14 residues long. The CDR3 loop is CASSLAGGQSEQFF. Full variable domain (rest looked up from reference TRBV5-1 and TRBJ2-1): KAGVTQTPRYLIKTRGQQVTLSCSPISGHRSVSWYQQTPGQGLQFLFEYFSETQRNKGNFPGRFSGRQFSNSRSEMNVSTLELGDSALYLCASSLAGGQSEQFFGPGTRLTVL.

The V gene is TRBV7-9, the J gene TRBJ2-1; TCRdb's D call, TRBD1, is unchecked because there is no DNA. The CDR3 loop spans 13 amino acids. From germline, CDR1 is SEHNR and CDR2 FQNEAQ (reference sequence). CDR3 in amino acids: CASSRTGENEQFF.

V is TRBV10-3 and J is TRBJ2-2. Germline V gene sequence: CDR1 ENHRY, CDR2 SYGVKD. This CDR3 is 12 amino acids long. The CDR3: CAINLSTGELFF.

V and J are TRBV6-5 and TRBJ2-6; the D gene TCRdb calls, TRBD1, cannot be checked with no DNA. The V gene's germline CDR1 is MNHEY and CDR2 SVGAGI. The CDR3 runs 16 residues. The CDR3 sequence is CASSYLGVSGANVLTF.

The gene calls are TRBV14 and TRBJ2-1. This CDR3 comprises 13 residues. The germline V gene has CDR1 SGHDN and CDR2 FVKESK. CDR3 loop: CASSQVVGNEQFF.

V is TRBV6-5 and J is TRBJ1-6; checking the TCRdb D call of TRBD1 is not possible without DNA. The germline V gene encodes CDR1 MNHEY and CDR2 SVGAGI. CDR3 length equals 14 residues. The CDR3: CASSFGTDNSPLHF.

The chain joins TRBV9 to TRBJ2-6; TCRdb names TRBD2, which stays unverified in the absence of DNA. The CDR3 covers 18 residues. Germline assignment: CDR1 SGDLS and CDR2 YYNGEE. CDR3 amino acids: CASSVVLAGGSGANVLTF.

The chain joins TRBV20-1 to TRBJ2-5; the D call of TRBD1 rests on TCRdb alone, since no DNA is present to check it. The CDR3 runs 14 residues. The germline V gene has CDR1 DFQATT and CDR2 SNEGSKA (reference sequence). The CDR3 region is CSARIGGREETQYF.

This chain joins TRBV27 and TRBJ1-1; the TCRdb call, TRBD1, lacks DNA for checking. Germline CDR1 and CDR2: MNHEY and SMNVEV (reference sequence). The length of the CDR3 is 13 residues. CDR3: CASIPGWGERAFF.

This chain uses TRBV6-1 with TRBJ1-2; absent DNA, TCRdb's TRBD1 call cannot be checked. The CDR3 has 15 residues. The germline V gene encodes CDR1 MNHNS and CDR2 SASEGT. The CDR3 is CASSPSLGGAYGYTF.

The chain is built from TRBV3-1 and TRBJ1-1; TCRdb designates TRBD1, a call that cannot be tested without DNA. Germline CDR1 reads LGHDT; CDR2 reads YNNKEL (reference sequence). The CDR3 has 16 residues. CDR3 protein: CASSPRLWGDWTEAFF.

V and J are TRBV11-2 and TRBJ2-3; TCRdb returns TRBD2, unconfirmable since there is no DNA. There are 12 residues in the CDR3. Germline V CDR1 and CDR2: SGHAT, FQNNGV. The CDR3 loop reads CASSQERDTQYF. Looking up the rest from reference TRBV11-2 and TRBJ2-3 gives the full variable domain: EAGVAQSPRYKIIEKRQSVAFWCNPISGHATLYWYQQILGQGPKLLIQFQNNGVVDDSQLPKDRFSAERLKGVDSTLKIQPAKLEDSAVYLCASSQERDTQYFGPGTRLTVL.

The chain is built from TRBV7-3 and TRBJ2-1. CDR3 length: 16 residues. Germline V gene lookup returns CDR1 SGHTA and CDR2 FQGTGA. CDR3 in amino acids: CASSDLIGASYNEQFF.

This chain connects TRBV5-1 to TRBJ2-1; TCRdb's D gene call, TRBD2, goes unchecked for lack of DNA. The CDR3 covers 19 residues. Germline V lookup: CDR1 SGHRS, CDR2 YFSETQ. CDR3 sequence: CASSWISGSRLSSYNEQFF.

The rearrangement uses TRBV7-2 and TRBJ2-5; no DNA is available, so the TRBD1 call from TCRdb remains unchecked. The CDR3 runs 15 residues. Germline CDR1 reads SGHTA; CDR2 reads FQGNSA. This chain's CDR3 is CASSLIRPGGETQYF.